This T cell receptor (beta chain) was sequenced in a study of blood T cell repertoires in COVID-19. Study-wide background: From T cells, B-cell-depleted T cells, or PBMCs came the material, which was cDNA or gDNA.

The junction had 7 bases not matched to a gene; V was cut back by 5 bases and J by 4 bases. The CDR3 runs 14 residues. CDR1 and CDR2 from the germline V gene are PRHDT and FYEKMQ (reference sequence). Sequencing was performed with immunoSEQ multiplex PCR; in TCRdb, only in-frame clones are kept and a portion is missing. The table records about 260,000 clones, around 86% of them present only once. The source of this sequence is a woman between 40 and 55 years old who had recovered from COVID-19. The genes are TRBV13 and TRBJ1-2; 7 bases align to TRBD1. Specimen: peripheral blood. CDR3: CASSVSQGFYGYTF. The CDR3, as DNA: TGTGCCAGCAGCGTTTCACAGGGGTTCTATGGCTACACCTTC. Complete variable domain (other parts from reference TRBV13 and TRBJ1-2): AAGVIQSPRHLIKEKRETATLKCYPIPRHDTVYWYQQGPGQDPQFLISFYEKMQSDKGSIPDRFSAQQFSDYHSELNMSSLELGDSALYFCASSVSQGFYGYTFGSGTRLTVV.